The sequence of this TCR beta chain was determined in a study of Graves' ophthalmopathy and Graves' hyperthyroidism. TCR beta CDR3 amplification used RNA transcripts. An opening RT-PCR round employed HTBI primers and preceded a second-round multiplex PCR. From the multiplex PCR reads, TCRdb called clonotypes with MiXCR, one entry per CDR3 protein. The repertoire holds about 1.2 million distinct CDR3 sequences, approximately 35% seen once, with roughly 11% in the top ten. The J segment lost 12 bases and the V segment lost 7 bases, leaving 12 bases of the junction unmatched. The CDR3 runs 11 residues. Germline CDR1 and CDR2: SQVTM and ANQGSEA. This clonotype was counted at least ten times. The target antigen is unknown. Study-level points and caveats: Blood samples also showed most expanded thyroid clonotypes exceeding 0.001 frequency.

The study excluded patients with other autoimmune diseases, uncontrolled infections, pregnancy or lactation. Orbital computed tomography, together with clinical symptoms, serum thyroxine, TRAb and thyroid ultrasound, was used for diagnosis. The receptor comes from an adult man with Graves' hyperthyroidism. The chain uses TRBV29-1 and TRBJ2-7; 7 positions match TRBD1. Material: peripheral blood or thyroid tissue (not recorded which). The CDR3 sequence is CSALIRQGWYF. The CDR3 DNA reads as TGCAGCGCTCTTATAAGACAGGGATGGTACTTC.